The 26 T cell receptor beta chains reported below all come from one sample, sequenced in a study of shared clonotypes between healthy human individuals. Generated by immunoSEQ multiplex PCR, the TCRdb table keeps only in-frame clones and is missing some. The sample consists of roughly 2 million clones, about 95% of them appearing once. The sequenced material came from naive CD4+ T cells sorted from blood. Noted subset: CD45RA+ positively selected. The receptors originated from a man between 18 and 35 years old in good health.

As regards this clone: Other nucleotide sequences from this sample produce the same CDR3. V usage is TRBV2 and J usage is TRBJ2-5; D is ambiguous. Deletions cut 8 bases from V and 5 bases from J, with 9 bases between. This CDR3 is built from 11 residues. Per the germline V gene, CDR1 is SNHLY and CDR2 is FYNNEI. The CDR3 DNA reads TGTGCCAGCCGAGGTCTGGAGACCCAGTACTTC. It yields the protein CASRGLETQYF.

The rearrangement uses TRBV10-3 and TRBJ2-1; 9 nucleotides line up with TRBD2. Trimming at V came to 4 bases and at J to 7 bases, leaving 17 bases not matched to a gene. Germline values: CDR1 ENHRY, CDR2 SYGVKD. This CDR3 contains 18 residues. CDR3 protein: CAISVSPSGILDRNEQFF. CDR3 nucleotides: TGTGCCATCAGTGTAAGCCCTAGCGGGATTCTCGATCGTAATGAGCAGTTCTTC.

The chain links TRBV28 to TRBJ2-1; TRBD1 agrees at 8 bases. V shed 7 bases, J shed 3 bases, and the junction held 11 bases outside the gene matches. CDR1 is MDHEN, CDR2 SYDVKM, per germline. The CDR3 loop spans 16 amino acids. CDR3 coding DNA: TGTGCCAGCAACTTGGCGGGGACAGGCGGCTACAATGAGCAGTTCTTC. This encodes CASNLAGTGGYNEQFF.

The V and J genes are TRBV6-5 and TRBJ2-1; 10 bases agree with TRBD2. The CDR3 is 14 amino acids. J lost 7 bases, V lost 7 bases, and 7 bases had no gene match. Germline loops: CDR1 MNHEY, CDR2 SVGAGI. The CDR3 here is CASNLAGAKNEQFF. For the CDR3, the DNA is TGTGCCAGCAACCTAGCGGGGGCTAAAAATGAGCAGTTCTTC.

A note on this clone: Distinct nucleotide sequences in the sample also encode this CDR3. The chain recombines TRBV4-3 with TRBJ1-3, with a possible D match to TRBD1 (5 bases). This CDR3 has 15 residues. With 1 base removed from V and 0 bases from J, the gap between germline ends came to 7 bases. The germline CDR1 and CDR2 sequences are LGHNA and YSLEER. The DNA of the CDR3 is TGCGCCAGCAGCCAAGGGGGCAACTCTGGAAACACCATATATTTT. It encodes CASSQGGNSGNTIYF.

A single count supports this clone. Other nucleotide sequences in the sample specify the same CDR3. V usage is TRBV5-1 and J usage is TRBJ2-7; D might be TRBD1 (6 bases). Trimming left V 2 bases short and J 2 bases short, with 11 bases between. The length of the CDR3 is 14 residues. From germline, CDR1 is SGHRS and CDR2 YFSETQ. This CDR3 is CASSFNRVPYEQYF. The CDR3 DNA reads TGCGCCAGCAGCTTTAACAGGGTACCCTACGAGCAGTACTTC.

This chain uses TRBV7-8 with TRBJ2-3; 7 nucleotides match TRBD1. With 5 bases clipped from V and 0 bases from J, the junction kept 2 bases outside the gene matches. The CDR3 is 14 amino acids. Germline lookup yields CDR1 SGHVS and CDR2 FQNEAQ. The CDR3 coding sequence is TGTGCCAGCAGCACAGGGGCAAGCACAGATACGCAGTATTTT. It translates to CASSTGASTDTQYF. Complete variable domain (other parts from reference TRBV7-8 and TRBJ2-3): GAGVSQSPRYKVAKRGQDVALRCDPISGHVSLFWYQQALGQGPEFLTYFQNEAQLDKSGLPSDRFFAERPEGSVSTLKIQRTQQEDSAVYLCASSTGASTDTQYFGPGTRLTVL.

The rearrangement uses TRBV10-1 and TRBJ2-3, with D tentatively TRBD2 (6 bases). Trimming pared 0 bases from V and 10 bases from J, leaving 11 bases between. The CDR3 loop spans 13 amino acids. Germline V gene data show CDR1 as WNHNN and CDR2 as SYGVQD (reference sequence). The CDR3 loop is CASSESTSSPQYF. The CDR3 DNA reads TGCGCCAGCAGTGAGTCTACTAGCAGTCCGCAGTATTTT.

This chain connects TRBV7-2 to TRBJ2-5, with TRBD2 matching 15 bases. V lost 3 bases and J lost 5; bases outside the gene matches: 7. This CDR3 has 17 amino acids. The germline gives CDR1 SGHTA, CDR2 FQGNSA. CDR3 DNA: TGTGCCAGCAGCTTTTGGACTAGCGGGGGGGTCAGGGAGACCCAGTACTTC. This codes for CASSFWTSGGVRETQYF.

The chain joins TRBV5-4 to TRBJ2-3; D is possibly TRBD1 (6 bases). V gave up 4 bases and J gave up 0 bases, with 12 bases separating them. CDR3 length: 15 amino acids. Germline V gene lookup returns CDR1 SGHNT and CDR2 YYREEE (reference sequence). CDR3 residues: CASSPAGVSTDTQYF. DNA for the CDR3: TGTGCCAGCAGCCCGGCAGGGGTTAGCACAGATACGCAGTATTTT.

This chain connects TRBV7-2 to TRBJ2-3; 13 nucleotides line up with TRBD2. Germline-derived CDR1 and CDR2 are SGHTA and FQGNSA. There are 15 residues in the CDR3. V lost 9 bases and J lost 0; bases outside the gene matches: 3. CDR3 in amino acids: CASRLAGGSTDTQYF. CDR3 nucleotide sequence: TGTGCCAGTCGACTAGCGGGGGGTAGCACAGATACGCAGTATTTT.

For this clone: Different DNA sequences within this sample yield the same CDR3. The chain couples TRBV27 to TRBJ1-5, with D maybe TRBD1 (5 bases). Trimming took 5 bases from V and 3 from J, leaving 11 bases between them. The CDR3 is made up of 14 amino acids. Looked up from germline, CDR1 is MNHEY and CDR2 is SMNVEV (reference sequence). CDR3 coding DNA: TGTGCCAGCAGTCTCACAGGTCCCAATCAGCCCCAGCATTTT. As protein: CASSLTGPNQPQHF.

V and J are TRBV28 and TRBJ2-7, with TRBD1 identical over 9 bases. The junction had 10 bases not matched to a gene; V was cut back by 6 bases and J by 4 bases. Germline V gene lookup returns CDR1 MDHEN and CDR2 SYDVKM. The CDR3 covers 15 residues. CDR3 in DNA: TGTGCCAGCAGCGGTACAGGGGGCCGTATGTACGAGCAGTACTTC. Amino acids: CASSGTGGRMYEQYF.

The V call is TRBV4-2, the J call TRBJ2-7; 8 bases line up with TRBD2. This CDR3 has 13 residues. Germline CDR1 LGHNA, CDR2 YNFKEQ. V was clipped by 4 bases and J by 6 bases; unmatched bases: 5. For the CDR3, the DNA is TGTGCCAGCAGCCTTTCGGGGGGGTCCGAGCAGTACTTC. Translated: CASSLSGGSEQYF.

This chain uses TRBV6-5 with TRBJ2-7; D gene uncertain. The CDR3 spans 14 residues. Between the trimmed V and J ends, which lost 1 base and 3 bases, there was a span of 10 bases. Germline V gene sequence: CDR1 MNHEY, CDR2 SVGAGI. The CDR3 region has the DNA TGTGCCAGCAGTTACTATGGATTCGGCTACGAGCAGTACTTC. This gives the protein CASSYYGFGYEQYF.

The rearrangement links TRBV9 to TRBJ2-6; D is unresolved. With 1 base removed from V and 0 bases from J, the gap between germline ends came to 11 bases. The CDR3 runs to 17 residues. Per germline, CDR1 SGDLS and CDR2 YYNGEE. The CDR3 loop is CASSVTLTSSGANVLTF. CDR3 nucleotide sequence: TGTGCCAGCAGCGTAACTTTGACCTCCTCTGGGGCCAACGTCCTGACTTTC.

The V gene is TRBV6-6, the J gene TRBJ1-6, with D possibly being TRBD1 (5 bases). This CDR3 has 11 amino acids. The V gene's germline CDR1 is MNHNY and CDR2 SVGAGI (reference sequence). Trimming shortened V by 8 bases and J by 8 bases, and 7 bases separated the two germline ends. The CDR3 DNA is TGTGCCAGCGGGGACCATTCACCCCTCCACTTT. As protein: CASGDHSPLHF.

For this clone: The sample carries other DNA sequences with the same CDR3. The rearrangement links TRBV5-4 to TRBJ2-1; 11 nucleotides agree with TRBD2. From germline, CDR1 is SGHNT and CDR2 YYREEE (reference sequence). The trim removed 4 bases at V and 5 bases at J, leaving 5 bases unmatched. The CDR3 has 15 residues. CDR3 protein: CASSPTSGAHNEQFF. CDR3 sequence (DNA): TGTGCCAGCAGCCCGACTAGCGGGGCTCACAATGAGCAGTTCTTC. The variable domain in full, with the rest retrieved from reference TRBV5-4 and TRBJ2-1, is ETGVTQSPTHLIKTRGQQVTLRCSSQSGHNTVSWYQQALGQGPQFIFQYYREEENGRGNFPPRFSGLQFPNYSSELNVNALELDDSALYLCASSPTSGAHNEQFFGPGTRLTVL.

The chain is built from TRBV30 and TRBJ1-2; 7 nucleotides agree with TRBD1. This CDR3 comprises 12 residues. V lost 5 bases to trimming and J lost 8 bases; unmatched junction nucleotides: 8. CDR1 is GTSNPN, CDR2 SVGIG, per germline (reference sequence). The CDR3 loop reads CAWGGGGNGYTF. The CDR3 DNA reads as TGTGCCTGGGGTGGAGGGGGCAACGGCTACACCTTC. Full variable domain (rest looked up from reference TRBV30 and TRBJ1-2): SQTIHQWPATLVQPVGSPLSLECTVEGTSNPNLYWYRQAAGRGLQLLFYSVGIGQISSEVPQNLSASRPQDRQFILSSKKLLLSDSGFYLCAWGGGGNGYTFGSGTRLTVV.

The J gene is TRBJ2-3, the V gene TRBV28; 9 positions agree with TRBD1. With V trimmed by 6 bases and J by 3 bases, 7 bases remained unmatched. This CDR3 contains 15 residues. Germline values: CDR1 MDHEN, CDR2 SYDVKM. The CDR3 nucleotides are TGTGCCAGCAGCCTGACCGGGACAGGGACAGATACGCAGTATTTT. It is translated as CASSLTGTGTDTQYF.

The V call is TRBV19, the J call TRBJ1-2, with 7 positions matching TRBD1. The V gene's germline CDR1 is LNHDA and CDR2 SQIVND (reference sequence). Unmatched junction bases numbered 15, after V lost 2 bases and J lost 0 bases. CDR3 size: 19 residues. For the CDR3, the DNA is TGTGCCAGTAGTATAAGACAGGGCGCCCTATTACGAGCTAACTATGGCTACACCTTC. It specifies CASSIRQGALLRANYGYTF.

The chain employs TRBV19 and TRBJ1-6; 8 bases map to TRBD1. The trim removed 4 bases at V and 7 bases at J, leaving 6 bases unmatched. Germline-derived CDR1 and CDR2 are LNHDA and SQIVND (reference sequence). CDR3 size: 15 residues. CDR3 in DNA: TGTGCCAGTAGTACCCAGGGGGCGCAGAATTCACCCCTCCACTTT. Translated: CASSTQGAQNSPLHF.

As regards this clone: The sample contains more than one DNA sequence encoding this CDR3. This chain connects TRBV5-4 to TRBJ2-7; 14 positions match TRBD2. The V gene end was trimmed by 4 bases and the J gene end by 2 bases; junction bases not matched to a gene: 2. The CDR3 spans 15 residues. Germline V CDR1 and CDR2: SGHNT, YYREEE (reference sequence). CDR3 in amino acids: CASSVGLAGAYEQYF. In DNA, the CDR3 is TGTGCCAGCAGCGTGGGACTAGCGGGAGCCTACGAGCAGTACTTC. Filled out from reference TRBV5-4 and TRBJ2-7, the complete variable domain reads ETGVTQSPTHLIKTRGQQVTLRCSSQSGHNTVSWYQQALGQGPQFIFQYYREEENGRGNFPPRFSGLQFPNYSSELNVNALELDDSALYLCASSVGLAGAYEQYFGPGTRLTVT.

The V call is TRBV20-1, the J call TRBJ2-5; D not certain. CDR1 and CDR2 from the germline V gene are DFQATT and SNEGSKA (reference sequence). This CDR3 is 11 amino acids long. Trimming shortened V by 0 bases and J by 6 bases, and 5 bases separated the two germline ends. The CDR3 loop reads CSARDEKTQYF. The CDR3 coding sequence is TGCAGTGCTAGAGATGAAAAGACCCAGTACTTC.

The rearrangement uses TRBV30 and TRBJ2-7; D is undetermined. The V gene lost 5 bases and the J gene lost 2 bases, with 10 bases spanning the gap. The CDR3 is made up of 12 amino acids. Germline CDR1 GTSNPN, CDR2 SVGIG (reference sequence). CDR3 nucleotides: TGTGCCTGGGAGGACGGTACCTACGAGCAGTACTTC. Encoded protein: CAWEDGTYEQYF.

The chain couples TRBV27 to TRBJ1-1, with a tentative D call TRBD1 (6 bases). V was clipped by 4 bases and J by 6 bases, with 18 bases between them. Germline CDR1 and CDR2: MNHEY and SMNVEV (reference sequence). This CDR3 is 15 amino acids long. DNA for the CDR3: TGTGCCAGCAGTTACGGTTATGGGGGCGTAGCTGAAGCTTTCTTT. It translates to CASSYGYGGVAEAFF.